This T cell receptor (beta chain) was sequenced in a study of T cell changes during pregnancy in multiple sclerosis. Clones were read by immunoSEQ multiplex PCR, and TCRdb kept only the in-frame ones, dropping some. The sample records about 32,000 clones, roughly nine tenths being singletons. This CDR3 spans 15 amino acids. The V gene's germline CDR1 is SEHNR and CDR2 FQNEAQ (reference sequence). J lost 4 bases, V lost 4 bases, and 9 bases had no gene match. The receptor was isolated from a female donor with multiple sclerosis, enrolled in a pregnancy study. Sequenced material: CD8+ T cells from peripheral blood mononuclear cells, taken in the second trimester of pregnancy. The rearrangement joins TRBV7-9 to TRBJ2-5; 7 bases align to TRBD1. In nucleotides, the CDR3 is TGTGCCAGCAGCTCCGAATGGACAGGAAGAGAGACCCAGTACTTC. Translated: CASSSEWTGRETQYF.